The 23 T cell receptor beta chains below were found in one sample sequenced in a study of blood T cell repertoires in COVID-19. Here immunoSEQ multiplex PCR was the method, and the copy in TCRdb shows in-frame clones only, minus some. The sample consists of about 260,000 clones, around 89% of them appearing once. Sequenced material: PBMCs or T cells enriched from blood (not recorded which). Receptors originate from a woman in her twenties or thirties with acute COVID-19.

The chain combines TRBV5-6 with TRBJ2-3; 8 bases map to TRBD2. This CDR3 spans 15 amino acids. J lost 3 bases, V lost 6 bases, and 9 bases had no gene match. Germline CDR1 and CDR2: SGHDT and YYEEEE. CDR3 DNA: TGTGCCAGCAACTCCGGCGGGAGGTCTACAGATACGCAGTATTTT. Its translation: CASNSGGRSTDTQYF.

The genes are TRBV5-6 and TRBJ1-1; 7 bases fit TRBD1. Germline CDR1 reads SGHDT; CDR2 reads YYEEEE. The CDR3 runs to 16 residues. V lost 1 base to trimming and J lost 0 bases; unmatched junction nucleotides: 6. The CDR3 sequence: CASSLRQGPMNTEAFF. CDR3 in DNA: TGTGCCAGCAGCTTGCGACAGGGTCCCATGAACACTGAAGCTTTCTTT.

J is TRBJ2-1 and V is TRBV27; the D is unclear. V lost 5 bases, J lost 6 bases, and 14 bases lay in between. The CDR3 sequence is 14 residues long. Germline-derived CDR1 and CDR2 are MNHEY and SMNVEV (reference sequence). CDR3 sequence reads: CASSNPTNRNEQFF. The CDR3 DNA is TGTGCCAGCAGTAACCCGACAAACCGCAATGAGCAGTTCTTC.

The V and J genes are TRBV10-3 and TRBJ1-4; D not resolved. Germline CDR1 and CDR2: ENHRY and SYGVKD. The CDR3 covers 13 residues. V gave up 4 bases and J gave up 6 bases, with 9 bases separating them. The chain's CDR3 is CAISAGRDEKLFF. The CDR3 DNA reads TGTGCCATCAGTGCCGGGCGGGATGAAAAACTGTTTTTT.

The rearrangement links TRBV3-1 (or the pseudogene TRBV3-2) to TRBJ1-3, with a tentative D call TRBD1 (5 bases). The V and J ends lost 1 base and 2 bases respectively, with 9 bases between them. This CDR3 is built from 15 residues. Germline loops: CDR1 LGHDT, CDR2 YNNKEL (reference sequence). In nucleotides, the CDR3 is TGTGCCAGCAGCCAAGCGCGGGGGGCTGGAAACACCATATATTTT. It encodes CASSQARGAGNTIYF.

CDR3 in amino acids: CASSIRQGSYEQYF. The DNA of the CDR3 is TGTGCCAGCTCCATAAGACAGGGCTCCTACGAGCAGTACTTC. The J gene is TRBJ2-7, the V gene TRBV5-5; TRBD1 matches at 7 bases. This CDR3 spans 14 amino acids. Per the germline V gene, CDR1 is SGHKS and CDR2 is YYEKEE (reference sequence). The V and J ends lost 7 bases and 0 bases, in that order; junction bases with no gene match: 7. Based on the CDR3 plus reference TRBV5-5 and TRBJ2-7, the full variable domain is DAGVTQSPTHLIKTRGQQVTLRCSPISGHKSVSWYQQVLGQGPQFIFQYYEKEERGRGNFPDRFSARQFPNYSSELNVNALLLGDSALYLCASSIRQGSYEQYFGPGTRLTVT.

V is TRBV28 and J is TRBJ1-5, with TRBD1 matching over 7 bases. With V trimmed by 8 bases and J by 0 bases, 13 bases remained unmatched. The CDR3 is 17 amino acids. The germline CDR1 and CDR2 sequences are MDHEN and SYDVKM. This chain's CDR3 is CASSAGTVSISNQPQHF. The CDR3 DNA is TGTGCCAGCTCCGCCGGGACAGTGAGTATTAGCAATCAGCCCCAGCATTTT.

The J gene is TRBJ1-4, the V gene TRBV2; 7 nucleotides align to TRBD1. V trimming: 1 base; J trimming: 4 bases; junction bases outside the gene matches: 9. CDR1 is SNHLY and CDR2 is FYNNEI in the germline V gene. The CDR3 covers 17 residues. The CDR3: CASSEGNWDRDNEKLFF. The CDR3 DNA follows: TGTGCCAGCAGTGAAGGGAATTGGGACAGAGATAATGAAAAACTGTTTTTT.

The chain couples TRBV4-3 to TRBJ2-1; 8 bases map to TRBD2. Trimming at V came to 2 bases and at J to 8 bases, leaving 17 bases not matched to a gene. CDR1 LGHNA and CDR2 YSLEER come from the germline V gene. This CDR3 spans 18 amino acids. The CDR3, as DNA: TGCGCCAGCAGCCAAATAGGTTATCTGTATCGGGAGGGCGATGAGCAGTTCTTC. Its protein product is CASSQIGYLYREGDEQFF.

This clone has only one observation. The chain links TRBV28 to TRBJ2-2, with D possibly being TRBD2 (6 bases). The CDR3 has 14 amino acids. Germline assignment: CDR1 MDHEN and CDR2 SYDVKM. The V and J ends lost 3 bases and 3 bases respectively, with 8 bases between them. DNA of the CDR3: TGTGCCAGCAGTTTTGGCGGGGACACCGGGGAGCTGTTTTTT. Amino acids: CASSFGGDTGELFF.

The chain joins TRBV24-1 to TRBJ2-2; D might be TRBD1 (6 bases). Trimming removed 8 bases from V and 7 bases from J, with 16 bases in between. The CDR3 contains 14 residues. CDR1 and CDR2 (germline): KGHDR, SFDVKD. Written as DNA, the CDR3 is TGTGCCACCAAGGAGGCAGGGGCGAACGGGGAGCTGTTTTTT. Translated, it gives CATKEAGANGELFF.

The CDR3 here is CASSFGGEETQYF. In nucleotides, the CDR3 is TGTGCCAGCAGCTTTGGGGGGGAAGAGACCCAGTACTTC. This chain connects TRBV11-3 to TRBJ2-5; 7 nucleotides match TRBD2. Germline V gives CDR1 SGHNT, CDR2 YENEEA. V was clipped by 3 bases and J by 3 bases; unmatched bases: 1. CDR3 size: 13 residues.

This chain connects TRBV3-1 (or the pseudogene TRBV3-2) to TRBJ2-3; tentatively, D is TRBD2 (5 bases). Trimming removed 4 bases from V and 6 bases from J, with 14 bases in between. The germline gives CDR1 LGHDT, CDR2 YNNKEL (reference sequence). The CDR3 length is 14 residues. CDR3 loop: CASSPTTRRDTQYF. As DNA, the CDR3 is TGTGCCAGCAGCCCGACAACGAGGAGGGATACGCAGTATTTT.

The chain recombines TRBV19 with TRBJ1-4; 8 bases line up with TRBD1. Germline loops: CDR1 LNHDA, CDR2 SQIVND (reference sequence). The V and J ends lost 5 bases and 8 bases, in that order; junction bases with no gene match: 10. The CDR3 loop spans 15 amino acids. CDR3 DNA sequence: TGTGCCAGTAGTTTACCAGGGGGCGCCGAAGAAAAACTGTTTTTT. Protein sequence: CASSLPGGAEEKLFF.

This chain links TRBV18 with TRBJ1-1, with 9 bases matching TRBD1. Germline V gives CDR1 KGHSH, CDR2 LQKENI. With 0 bases clipped from V and 3 bases from J, the junction kept 5 bases outside the gene matches. The CDR3 covers 16 residues. The CDR3 nucleotides read TGTGCCAGCTCACCACCGACAGGGGGAGGTGACACTGAAGCTTTCTTT. Its protein product is CASSPPTGGGDTEAFF. The full variable domain, with the rest looked up from reference TRBV18 and TRBJ1-1, is NAGVMQNPRHLVRRRGQEARLRCSPMKGHSHVYWYRQLPEEGLKFMVYLQKENIIDESGMPKERFSAEFPKEGPSILRIQQVVRGDSAAYFCASSPPTGGGDTEAFFGQGTRLTVV.

The J gene is TRBJ1-1, the V gene TRBV7-6; TRBD1 might be the D (5 bases). The CDR3 is made up of 11 amino acids. CDR1 SGHVS and CDR2 FNYEAQ come from the germline V gene. Trimming removed 6 bases at V and 7 bases at J, with 9 bases between. The CDR3 DNA reads TGTGCCAGCAGTATGACAGTTGAAGCTTTCTTT. This codes for CASSMTVEAFF.

The CDR3 spells CASSLLPGAGANVLTF. The CDR3 coding sequence is TGCGCCAGCAGCTTGTTACCAGGGGCTGGGGCCAACGTCCTGACTTTC. J is TRBJ2-6 and V is TRBV5-1; a possible D gene is TRBD1 (6 bases). Germline values: CDR1 SGHRS, CDR2 YFSETQ. V lost 1 base to trimming and J lost 2 bases, with 10 bases between them. The CDR3 sequence is 16 residues long.

V is TRBV11-1 and J is TRBJ1-4; D may be TRBD1 (5 bases). Per the germline V gene, CDR1 is SGHAT and CDR2 is FQDESV (reference sequence). V lost 4 bases, J lost 5 bases, and 14 bases lay in between. The length of the CDR3 is 15 residues. The CDR3 loop is CASSWGTAGNEKLFF. For the CDR3, the DNA is TGTGCCAGCAGCTGGGGGACGGCGGGAAATGAAAAACTGTTTTTT.

The V and J genes are TRBV7-9 and TRBJ1-1; D is undetermined. Germline V CDR1 and CDR2: SEHNR, FQNEAQ (reference sequence). Trimming removed 3 bases from V and 1 base from J, with 12 bases in between. CDR3 size: 15 residues. The CDR3 DNA reads as TGTGCCAGCAGCTTCGACGGGGTATCGAACACTGAAGCTTTCTTT. This gives the protein CASSFDGVSNTEAFF.

Concerning this clone: This CDR3 is also generated by other DNA sequences in the sample. This sequence joins TRBV5-1 and TRBJ2-1; TRBD2 matches at 8 bases. Germline assignment: CDR1 SGHRS and CDR2 YFSETQ. CDR3 size: 16 residues. Trimming removed 0 bases from V and 5 bases from J; junction bases left unmatched: 7. CDR3 nucleotides: TGCGCCAGCAGCTTGGGAGGGACTAGTGGCCACAATGAGCAGTTCTTC. Encoded protein: CASSLGGTSGHNEQFF.

The genes are TRBV19 and TRBJ2-1, with 7 bases fitting TRBD2. CDR3 length equals 15 residues. Germline V CDR1 and CDR2: LNHDA, SQIVND (reference sequence). V shed 3 bases, J shed 7 bases, and the junction held 9 bases outside the gene matches. The CDR3 DNA reads as TGTGCCAGTAGTATCCTCGGCGGGAGTGGGAATGAGCAGTTCTTC. This translates into CASSILGGSGNEQFF.

This clone came up a few times. The chain couples TRBV20-1 to TRBJ2-7, with 10 bases that match TRBD2. Germline lookup yields CDR1 DFQATT and CDR2 SNEGSKA (reference sequence). The CDR3 is 15 amino acids. J was trimmed by 2 bases and V by 3 bases; bases with no gene match: 7. CDR3 bases: TGCAGTGCTAGTTATGCACTAGCGGGACCCTACGAGCAGTACTTC. It is translated as CSASYALAGPYEQYF.

The chain carries TRBV28 and TRBJ1-2, with TRBD1 matching over 10 bases. The CDR3 spans 15 residues. CDR1 and CDR2 from the germline V gene are MDHEN and SYDVKM. Trimming removed 4 bases from V and 7 bases from J; junction bases left unmatched: 9. CDR3 in DNA: TGTGCCAGCAGTTCCGCCGGGACAGGGGAAGGTGGCTACACCTTC. This sequence encodes CASSSAGTGEGGYTF.